The sequence of this TCR beta chain was determined in a study of blood T cells in healthy people across ages. Combining a sample-barcoded 5' primer with a J-beta primer mix, a second PCR ran for roughly 7 to 12 cycles. One entry per CDR3 protein, called by TCRdb with MiXCR from the 5' RACE reads. The top ten hold around 11% of the sample, which has 1.5 million to 2 million distinct CDR3 sequences, about 31% seen once. V dropped 3 bases and J dropped 0 bases, with 10 bases sitting between them. The CDR3 totals 14 residues. Germline V gene lookup returns CDR1 SGDLS and CDR2 YYNGEE. Sequenced input: blood. This rearrangement joins TRBV9 to TRBJ2-7, with D possibly TRBD2 on 5 matching bases. This sequence originates from a woman in her 30s in good health. CDR3 bases: TGTGCCAGCAGCGGAGGGTGGGGCTCCTACGAGCAGTACTTC. It specifies CASSGGWGSYEQYF.